The T cell receptor (beta chain) described here comes from a study of metastatic and nonmetastatic thyroid tumors. Study overall: Blood and tumor or nodule tissue repertoires from malignant and benign thyroid patients were compared.

Study processing details: Across clinicopathological groups, CDR3 differences served as the basis for building a distant-metastasis classifier for papillary thyroid cancer. TCRdb reanalyzed the PCR reads via MiXCR. The V and J calls and clone size come from TCRdb's table, not from the authors' own analysis. The data show around 15,000 clones, about 24% seen once. Study observations and caveats: When malignant thyroid tumors were compared with benign nodules, TCR beta diversity was reportedly significantly higher in the malignant tumors. This held in both blood and tumor samples.

Trimming pared 9 bases from V and 3 bases from J, leaving 17 bases between. From germline, CDR1 is MNHNS and CDR2 SASEGT. The length of the CDR3 is 14 residues. Of note for this clone: Its antigen is not known.

No treatment of any kind had been given to any patient before thyroid surgery. V usage is TRBV6-1 and J usage is TRBJ1-1, with D perhaps TRBD1 (6 bases). Sequencing input: adjacent normal tissue. The sequence was obtained from a female donor with papillary thyroid cancer or a benign thyroid nodule (not recorded which). Some clones in this sample may be carry-over from other donors' samples. CDR3 amino acids: CARPLKQGHTEAFF. CDR3 DNA: TGTGCCAGGCCTCTAAAACAGGGACACACTGAAGCTTTCTTT.